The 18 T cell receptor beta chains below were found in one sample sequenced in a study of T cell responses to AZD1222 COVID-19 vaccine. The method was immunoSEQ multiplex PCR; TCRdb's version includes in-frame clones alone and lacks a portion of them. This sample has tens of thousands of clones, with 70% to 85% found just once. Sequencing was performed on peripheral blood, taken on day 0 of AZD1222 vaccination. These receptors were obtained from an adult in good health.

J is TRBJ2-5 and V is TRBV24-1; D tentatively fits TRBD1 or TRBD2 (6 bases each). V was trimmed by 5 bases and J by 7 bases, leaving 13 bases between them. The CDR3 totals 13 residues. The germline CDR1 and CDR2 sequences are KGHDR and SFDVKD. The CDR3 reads CATSVRGPGTQYF. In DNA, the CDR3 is TGTGCCACCAGTGTTCGGGGGCCAGGGACCCAGTACTTC.

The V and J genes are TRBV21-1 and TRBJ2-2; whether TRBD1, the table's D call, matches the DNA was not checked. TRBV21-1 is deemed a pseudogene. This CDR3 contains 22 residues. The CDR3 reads CASSARPSVKGPGTANTGELFF. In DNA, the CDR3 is TGTGCCAGCAGCGCCCGTCCGTCCGTCAAGGGGCCCGGGACAGCGAACACCGGGGAGCTGTTTTTT.

The CDR3 region has the DNA TGTGCCAGCAGCTTAGGACACAGAGGCGAGCAGTACTTC. It codes for CASSLGHRGEQYF. The rearrangement uses TRBV11-2 and TRBJ2-7; D ambiguous. This CDR3 has 13 amino acids. V dropped 1 base and J dropped 6 bases, with 10 bases sitting between them. The germline CDR1 and CDR2 sequences are SGHAT and FQNNGV.

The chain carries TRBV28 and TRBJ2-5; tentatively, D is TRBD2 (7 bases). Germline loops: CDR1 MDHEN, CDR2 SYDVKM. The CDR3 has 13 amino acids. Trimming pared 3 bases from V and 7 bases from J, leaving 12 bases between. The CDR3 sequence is CASSFAGARTQYF. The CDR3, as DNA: TGTGCCAGCAGTTTTGCGGGGGCTCGGACCCAGTACTTC.

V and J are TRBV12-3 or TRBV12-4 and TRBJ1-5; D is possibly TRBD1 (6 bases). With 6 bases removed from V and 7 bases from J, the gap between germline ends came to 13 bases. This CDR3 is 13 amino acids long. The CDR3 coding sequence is TGTGCCAGCAGCCGGTACAGGGACCAGCCCCAGCATTTT. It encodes CASSRYRDQPQHF.

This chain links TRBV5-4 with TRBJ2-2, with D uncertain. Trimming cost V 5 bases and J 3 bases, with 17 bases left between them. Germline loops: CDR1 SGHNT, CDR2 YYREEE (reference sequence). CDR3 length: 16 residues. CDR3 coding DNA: TGTGCCAGCAGTCTTGGGCCTTCCCTCGACACCGGGGAGCTGTTTTTT. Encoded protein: CASSLGPSLDTGELFF.

CDR3 sequence reads: CASTGTGREQYF. Here the CDR3 DNA reads TGTGCCAGCACCGGGACAGGCCGCGAGCAGTACTTC. V and J are TRBV2 and TRBJ2-7; TRBD1 matches at 8 bases. The CDR3 runs 12 residues. Germline V gene lookup returns CDR1 SNHLY and CDR2 FYNNEI. The V gene end was trimmed by 7 bases and the J gene end by 6 bases; junction bases not matched to a gene: 5.

The CDR3 DNA follows: TGTGCCAGCAGCAACGACAGGTTTTCTGGAAACACCATATATTTT. Encoded protein: CASSNDRFSGNTIYF. V gene TRBV6-5 combines with J gene TRBJ1-3, with TRBD1 as a possible D gene (6 bases). The CDR3 totals 15 residues. The germline gives CDR1 MNHEY, CDR2 SVGAGI. With 6 bases removed from V and 1 base from J, the gap between germline ends came to 13 bases.

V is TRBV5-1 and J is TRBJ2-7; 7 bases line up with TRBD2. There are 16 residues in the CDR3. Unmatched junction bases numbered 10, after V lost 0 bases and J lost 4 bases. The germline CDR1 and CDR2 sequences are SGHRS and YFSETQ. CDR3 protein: CASSLASAGVGYEQYF. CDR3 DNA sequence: TGCGCCAGCAGCTTGGCCTCTGCGGGAGTAGGTTACGAGCAGTACTTC.

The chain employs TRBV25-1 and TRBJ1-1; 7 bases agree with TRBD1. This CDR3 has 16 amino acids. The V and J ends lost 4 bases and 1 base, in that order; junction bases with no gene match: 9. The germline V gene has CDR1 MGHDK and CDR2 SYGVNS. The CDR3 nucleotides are TGTGCCAGCAGTGCCGGACAGGACCTTTGGAACACTGAAGCTTTCTTT. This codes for CASSAGQDLWNTEAFF.

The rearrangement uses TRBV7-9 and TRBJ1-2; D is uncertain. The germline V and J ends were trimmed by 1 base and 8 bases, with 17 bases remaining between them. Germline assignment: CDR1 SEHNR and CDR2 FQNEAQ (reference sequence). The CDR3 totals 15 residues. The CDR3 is CASSLGGTRGLGYTF. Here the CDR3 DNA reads TGTGCCAGCAGCTTAGGGGGAACCAGAGGTCTCGGCTACACCTTC.

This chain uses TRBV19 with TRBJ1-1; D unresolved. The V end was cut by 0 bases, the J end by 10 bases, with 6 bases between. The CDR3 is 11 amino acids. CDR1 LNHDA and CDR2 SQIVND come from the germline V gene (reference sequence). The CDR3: CASSIDWGAFF. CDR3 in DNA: TGTGCCAGTAGTATAGACTGGGGAGCTTTCTTT.

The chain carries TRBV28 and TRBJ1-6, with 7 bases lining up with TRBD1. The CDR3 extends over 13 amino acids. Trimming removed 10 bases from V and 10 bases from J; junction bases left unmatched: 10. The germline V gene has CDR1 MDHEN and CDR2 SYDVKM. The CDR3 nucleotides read TGTGCCACCACTCGGACAGGAAACTCACCCCTCCACTTT. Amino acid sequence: CATTRTGNSPLHF.

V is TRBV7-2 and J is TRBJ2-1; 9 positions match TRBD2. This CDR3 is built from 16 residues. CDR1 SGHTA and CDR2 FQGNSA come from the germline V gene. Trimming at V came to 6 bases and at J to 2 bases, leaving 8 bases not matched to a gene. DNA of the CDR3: TGTGCCAGCAGGCTTAGCGGGAGTGCCCCCTACAATGAGCAGTTCTTC. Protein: CASRLSGSAPYNEQFF.

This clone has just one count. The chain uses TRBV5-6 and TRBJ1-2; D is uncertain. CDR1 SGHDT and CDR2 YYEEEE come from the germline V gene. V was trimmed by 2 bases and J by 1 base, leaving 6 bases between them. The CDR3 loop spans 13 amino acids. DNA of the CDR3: TGTGCCAGCAGCTTTACGGATAACTATGGCTACACCTTC. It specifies CASSFTDNYGYTF.

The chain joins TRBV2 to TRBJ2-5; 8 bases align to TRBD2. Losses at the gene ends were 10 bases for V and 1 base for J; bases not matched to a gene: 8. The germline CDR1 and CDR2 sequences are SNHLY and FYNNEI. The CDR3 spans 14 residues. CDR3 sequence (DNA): TGTGCCACTCAGACTAGCGCGGGCCAAGAGACCCAGTACTTC. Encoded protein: CATQTSAGQETQYF.

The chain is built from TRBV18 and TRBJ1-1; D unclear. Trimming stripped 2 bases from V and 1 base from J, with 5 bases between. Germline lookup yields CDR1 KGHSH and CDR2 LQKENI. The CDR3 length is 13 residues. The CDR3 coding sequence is TGTGCCAGCTCACCAGAATCGAACACTGAAGCTTTCTTT. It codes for CASSPESNTEAFF.

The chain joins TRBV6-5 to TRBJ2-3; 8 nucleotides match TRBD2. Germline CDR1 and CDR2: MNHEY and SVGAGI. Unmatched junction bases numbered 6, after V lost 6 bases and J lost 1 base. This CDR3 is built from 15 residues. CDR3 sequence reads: CASSRSTSGTDTQYF. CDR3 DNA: TGTGCCAGCAGCCGGTCGACTAGCGGCACAGATACGCAGTATTTT.